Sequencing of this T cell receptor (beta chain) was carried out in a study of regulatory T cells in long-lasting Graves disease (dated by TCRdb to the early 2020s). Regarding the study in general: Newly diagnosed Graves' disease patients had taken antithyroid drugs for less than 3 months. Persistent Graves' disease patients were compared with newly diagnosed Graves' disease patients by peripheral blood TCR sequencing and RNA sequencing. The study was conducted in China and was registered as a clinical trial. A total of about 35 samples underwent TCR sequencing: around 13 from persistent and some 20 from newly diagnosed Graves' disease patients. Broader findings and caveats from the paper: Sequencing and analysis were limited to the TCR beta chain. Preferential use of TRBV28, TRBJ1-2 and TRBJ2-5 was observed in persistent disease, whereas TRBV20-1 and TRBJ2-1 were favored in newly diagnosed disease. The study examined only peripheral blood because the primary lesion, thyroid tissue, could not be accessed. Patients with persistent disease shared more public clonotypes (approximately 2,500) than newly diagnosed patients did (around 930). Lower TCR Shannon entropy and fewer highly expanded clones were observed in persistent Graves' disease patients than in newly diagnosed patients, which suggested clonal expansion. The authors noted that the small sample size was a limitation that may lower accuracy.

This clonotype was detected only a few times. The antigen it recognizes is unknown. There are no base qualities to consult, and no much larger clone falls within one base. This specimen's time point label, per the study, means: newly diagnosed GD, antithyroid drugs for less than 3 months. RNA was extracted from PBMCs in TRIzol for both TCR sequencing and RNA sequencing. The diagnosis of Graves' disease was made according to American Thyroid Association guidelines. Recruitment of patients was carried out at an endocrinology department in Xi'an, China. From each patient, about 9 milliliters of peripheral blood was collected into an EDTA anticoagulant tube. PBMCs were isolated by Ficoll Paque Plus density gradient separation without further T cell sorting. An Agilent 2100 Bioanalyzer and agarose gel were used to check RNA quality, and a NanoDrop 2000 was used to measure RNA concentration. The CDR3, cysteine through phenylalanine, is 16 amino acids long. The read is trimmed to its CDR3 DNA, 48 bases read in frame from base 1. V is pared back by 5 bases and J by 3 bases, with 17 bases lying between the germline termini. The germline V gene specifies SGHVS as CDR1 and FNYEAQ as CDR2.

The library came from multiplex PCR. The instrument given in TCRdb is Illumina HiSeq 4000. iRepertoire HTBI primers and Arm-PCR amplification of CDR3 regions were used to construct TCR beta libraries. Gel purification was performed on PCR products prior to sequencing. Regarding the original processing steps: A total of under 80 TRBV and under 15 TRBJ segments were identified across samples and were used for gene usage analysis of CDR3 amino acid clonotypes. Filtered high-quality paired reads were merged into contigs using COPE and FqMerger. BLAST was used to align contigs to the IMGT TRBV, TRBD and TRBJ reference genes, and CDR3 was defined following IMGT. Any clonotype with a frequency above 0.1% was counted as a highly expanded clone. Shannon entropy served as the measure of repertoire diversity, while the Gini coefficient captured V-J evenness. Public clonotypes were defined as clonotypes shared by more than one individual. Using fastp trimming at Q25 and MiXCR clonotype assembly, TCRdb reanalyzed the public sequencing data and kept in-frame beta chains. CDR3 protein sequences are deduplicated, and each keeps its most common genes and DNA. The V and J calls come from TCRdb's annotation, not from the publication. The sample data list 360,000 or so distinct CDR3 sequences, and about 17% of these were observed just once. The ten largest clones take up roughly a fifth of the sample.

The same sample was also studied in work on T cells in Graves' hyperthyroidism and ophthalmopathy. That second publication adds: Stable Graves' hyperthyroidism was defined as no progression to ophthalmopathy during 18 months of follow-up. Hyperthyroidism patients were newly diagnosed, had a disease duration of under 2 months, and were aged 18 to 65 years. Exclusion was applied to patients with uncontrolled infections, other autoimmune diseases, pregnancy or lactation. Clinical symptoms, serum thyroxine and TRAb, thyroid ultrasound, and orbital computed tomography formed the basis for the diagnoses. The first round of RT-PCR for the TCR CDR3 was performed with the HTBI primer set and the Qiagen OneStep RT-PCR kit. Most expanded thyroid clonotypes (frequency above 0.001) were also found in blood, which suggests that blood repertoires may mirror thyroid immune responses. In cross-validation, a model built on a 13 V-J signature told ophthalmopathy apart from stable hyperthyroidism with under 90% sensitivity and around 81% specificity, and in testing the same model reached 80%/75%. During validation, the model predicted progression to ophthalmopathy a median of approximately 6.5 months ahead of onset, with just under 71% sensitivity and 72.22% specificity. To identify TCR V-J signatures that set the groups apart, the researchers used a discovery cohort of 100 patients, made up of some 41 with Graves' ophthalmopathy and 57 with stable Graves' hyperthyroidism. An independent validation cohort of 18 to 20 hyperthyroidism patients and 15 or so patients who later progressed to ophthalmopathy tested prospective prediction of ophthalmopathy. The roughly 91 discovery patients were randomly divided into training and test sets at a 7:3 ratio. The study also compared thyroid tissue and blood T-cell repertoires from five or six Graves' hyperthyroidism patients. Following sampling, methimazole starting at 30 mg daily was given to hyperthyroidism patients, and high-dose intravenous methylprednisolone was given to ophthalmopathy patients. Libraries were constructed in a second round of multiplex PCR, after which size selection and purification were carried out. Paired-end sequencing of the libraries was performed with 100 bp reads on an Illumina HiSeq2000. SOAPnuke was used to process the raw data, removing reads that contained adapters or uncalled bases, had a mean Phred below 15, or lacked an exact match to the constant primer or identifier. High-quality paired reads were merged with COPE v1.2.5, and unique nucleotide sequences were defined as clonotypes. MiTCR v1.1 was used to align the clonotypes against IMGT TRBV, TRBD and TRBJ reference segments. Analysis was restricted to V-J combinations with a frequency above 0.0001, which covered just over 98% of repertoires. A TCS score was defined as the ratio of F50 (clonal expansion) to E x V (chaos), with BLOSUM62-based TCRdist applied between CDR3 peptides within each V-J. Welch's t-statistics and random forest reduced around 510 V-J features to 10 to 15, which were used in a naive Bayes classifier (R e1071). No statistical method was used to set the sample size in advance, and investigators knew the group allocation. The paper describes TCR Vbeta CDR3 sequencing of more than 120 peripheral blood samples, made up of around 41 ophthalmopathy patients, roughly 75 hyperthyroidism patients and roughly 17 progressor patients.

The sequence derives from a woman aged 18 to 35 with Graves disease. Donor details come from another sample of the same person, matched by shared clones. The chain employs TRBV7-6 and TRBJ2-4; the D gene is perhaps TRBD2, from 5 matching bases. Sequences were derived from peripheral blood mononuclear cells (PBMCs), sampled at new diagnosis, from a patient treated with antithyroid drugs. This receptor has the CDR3 CASSPSGNYFKNIQYF. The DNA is TGTGCCAGCAGCCCGAGCGGAAACTACTTCAAAAACATTCAGTACTTC.